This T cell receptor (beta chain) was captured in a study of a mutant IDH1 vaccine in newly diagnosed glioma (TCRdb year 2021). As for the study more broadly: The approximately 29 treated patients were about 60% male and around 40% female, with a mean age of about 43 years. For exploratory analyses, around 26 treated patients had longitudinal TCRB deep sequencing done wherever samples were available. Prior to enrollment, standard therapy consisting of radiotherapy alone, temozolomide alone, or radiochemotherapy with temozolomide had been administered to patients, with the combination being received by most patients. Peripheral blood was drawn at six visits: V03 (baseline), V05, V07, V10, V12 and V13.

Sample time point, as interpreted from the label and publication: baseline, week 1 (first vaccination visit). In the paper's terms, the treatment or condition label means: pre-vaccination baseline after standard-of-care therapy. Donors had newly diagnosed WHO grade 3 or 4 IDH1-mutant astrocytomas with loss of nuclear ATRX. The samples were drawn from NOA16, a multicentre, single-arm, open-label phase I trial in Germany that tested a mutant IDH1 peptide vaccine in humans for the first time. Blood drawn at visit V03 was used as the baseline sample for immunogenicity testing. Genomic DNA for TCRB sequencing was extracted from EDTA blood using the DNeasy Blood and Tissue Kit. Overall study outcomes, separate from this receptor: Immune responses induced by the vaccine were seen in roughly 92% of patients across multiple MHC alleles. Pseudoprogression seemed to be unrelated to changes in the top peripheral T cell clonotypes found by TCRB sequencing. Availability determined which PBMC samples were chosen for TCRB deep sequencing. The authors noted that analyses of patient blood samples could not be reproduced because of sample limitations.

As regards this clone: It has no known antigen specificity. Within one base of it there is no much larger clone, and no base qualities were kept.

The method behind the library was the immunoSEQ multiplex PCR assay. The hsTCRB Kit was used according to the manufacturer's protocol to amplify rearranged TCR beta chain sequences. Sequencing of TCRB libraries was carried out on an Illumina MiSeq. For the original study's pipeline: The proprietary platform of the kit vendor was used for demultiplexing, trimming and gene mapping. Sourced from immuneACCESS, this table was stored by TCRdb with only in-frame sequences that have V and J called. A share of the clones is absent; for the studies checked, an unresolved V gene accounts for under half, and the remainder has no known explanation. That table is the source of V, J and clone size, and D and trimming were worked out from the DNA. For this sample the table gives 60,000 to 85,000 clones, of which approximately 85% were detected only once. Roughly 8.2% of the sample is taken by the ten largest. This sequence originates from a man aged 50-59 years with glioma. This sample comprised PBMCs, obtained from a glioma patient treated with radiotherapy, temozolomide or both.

CDR3 region: CASSDGGPSNQPQHF. The DNA sequence reads TGTGCCAGCAGTGATGGGGGCCCTAGCAATCAGCCCCAGCATTTT. The rearranged chain carries TRBV2 and TRBJ1-5; TRBD1 is perhaps the D gene, given 6 matching bases. According to the germline V gene, CDR1 reads SNHLY and CDR2 reads FYNNEI. A distance of 9 bases separates the germline ends of V and J, which lose 3 bases and 0 bases respectively. Measured from the cysteine to the phenylalanine, the CDR3 is 15 residues long. The retained sequence is limited to the CDR3, 45 bases, with the frame set at the first base.